This is a list of T cell receptor beta chains from one sample in a study of vaccination and CD4 T cells after COVID-19. These receptors have no identified antigens. TCRdb processed the PCR reads anew with MiXCR; each CDR3 protein has one entry. The repertoire holds 15,000 to 16,000 distinct CDR3 sequences, about 55% seen once, with over 12% in the top ten. Sample: CD4+ T cells from blood, cultured in vitro. All receptors derive from a human donor who had recovered from COVID-19. Both conserved end residues are part of each CDR3. A D gene is named only where the DNA matches it firmly. Not all rows give a size; the values are once, few, many and, for expanded clones, a class.

v_gene,j_gene,abundance,d_gene,CDR3nt,CDR3aa
TRBV10-3,TRBJ1-2,-,TRBD1,TGTGCCATCGGACAGGCCGAAGGCTACACCTTC,CAIGQAEGYTF
TRBV11-2,TRBJ2-7,-,-,TGTGCCAGCAGCCAATCGTACGAGCAGTACTTC,CASSQSYEQYF
TRBV2,TRBJ2-7,-,-,TGTGCCAGCAGTAGCGGAGAGCAGTACTTC,CASSSGEQYF
TRBV7-2,TRBJ2-7,-,-,TGTGCCAGCAGCTTAGTATACGCCTACGAGCAGTACTTC,CASSLVYAYEQYF
TRBV27,TRBJ2-5,-,-,TGTGCCAGCAGTTTCAACGCCCGGGGAGAGACCCAGTACTTC,CASSFNARGETQYF
TRBV19,TRBJ1-5,few,TRBD1,TGTGCCAGTAGTTACAGGGGAGGGCAGCCCCAGCATTTT,CASSYRGGQPQHF
TRBV18,TRBJ1-2,-,TRBD1,TGTGCCAGCTCACCCGGACAGGGAGTGGGCTACACCTTC,CASSPGQGVGYTF
TRBV5-4,TRBJ2-7,-,-,TGTGCCAGCAGCTCCGTGGGGGCGCCGGACTACGAGCAGTACTTC,CASSSVGAPDYEQYF
TRBV7-6,TRBJ1-4,-,-,TGTGCCAGCAGCTTAGAACCGGCGGGAGGGGGGAATGAAAAACTGTTTTTT,CASSLEPAGGGNEKLFF
TRBV28,TRBJ1-1,-,-,TGTGCCAGCAGTCCGGTCTCCAAATGGGCTGAAGCTTTCTTT,CASSPVSKWAEAFF
TRBV18,TRBJ1-2,-,TRBD1,TGTGCCAGCTCACCAGGACAGGGGTCGTGGGGCTACACCTTC,CASSPGQGSWGYTF